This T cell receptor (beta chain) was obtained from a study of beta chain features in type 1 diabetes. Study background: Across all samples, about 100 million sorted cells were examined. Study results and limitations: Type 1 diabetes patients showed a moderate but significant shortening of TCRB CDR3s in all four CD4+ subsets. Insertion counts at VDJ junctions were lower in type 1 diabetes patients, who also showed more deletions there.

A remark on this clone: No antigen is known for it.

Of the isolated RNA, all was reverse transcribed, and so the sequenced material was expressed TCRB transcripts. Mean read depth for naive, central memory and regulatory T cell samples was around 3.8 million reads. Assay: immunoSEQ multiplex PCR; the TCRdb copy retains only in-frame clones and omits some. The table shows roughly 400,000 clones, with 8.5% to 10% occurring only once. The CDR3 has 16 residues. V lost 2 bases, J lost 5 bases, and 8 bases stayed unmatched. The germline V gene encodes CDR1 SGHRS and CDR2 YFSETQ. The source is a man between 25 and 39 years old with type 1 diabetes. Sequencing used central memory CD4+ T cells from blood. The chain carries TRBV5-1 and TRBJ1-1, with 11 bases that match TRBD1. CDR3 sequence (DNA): TGCGCCAGCAGCTTACGGACAGGGGGCAAGGGGACTGAAGCTTTCTTT. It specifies CASSLRTGGKGTEAFF.